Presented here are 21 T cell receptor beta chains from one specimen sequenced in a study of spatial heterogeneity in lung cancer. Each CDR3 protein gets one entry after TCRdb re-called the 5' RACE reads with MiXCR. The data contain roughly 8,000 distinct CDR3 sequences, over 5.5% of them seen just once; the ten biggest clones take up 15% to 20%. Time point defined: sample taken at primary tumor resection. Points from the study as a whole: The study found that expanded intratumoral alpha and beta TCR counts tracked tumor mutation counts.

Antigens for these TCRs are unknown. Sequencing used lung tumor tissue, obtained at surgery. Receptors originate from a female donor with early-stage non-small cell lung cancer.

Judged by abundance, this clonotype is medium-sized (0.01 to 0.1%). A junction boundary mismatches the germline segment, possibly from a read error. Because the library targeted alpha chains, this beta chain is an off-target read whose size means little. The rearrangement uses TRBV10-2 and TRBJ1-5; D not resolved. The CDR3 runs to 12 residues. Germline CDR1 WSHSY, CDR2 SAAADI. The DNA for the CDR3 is TGCGCCAGCGGTGAGAGGGATCAGCCCCAGCATTTT. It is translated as CASGERDQPQHF.

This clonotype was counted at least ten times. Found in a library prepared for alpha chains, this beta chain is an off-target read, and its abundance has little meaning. In DNA form, the CDR3 reads TGTGCCAGCAGCTTAGCGCTCGGGTTAGAGCAGTACTTC. As protein: CASSLALGLEQYF. The chain carries TRBV7-2 and TRBJ2-7, with D unresolved. This CDR3 has 13 residues. V was clipped by 0 bases and J by 7 bases, with 10 bases between them. The V gene's germline CDR1 is SGHTA and CDR2 FQGNSA.

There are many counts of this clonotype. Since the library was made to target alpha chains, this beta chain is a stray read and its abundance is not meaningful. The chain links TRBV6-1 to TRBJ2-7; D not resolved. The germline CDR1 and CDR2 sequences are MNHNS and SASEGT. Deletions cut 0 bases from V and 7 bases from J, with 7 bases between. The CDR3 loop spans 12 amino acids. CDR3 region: CASSEAYQEQYF. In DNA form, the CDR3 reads TGTGCCAGCAGTGAAGCTTATCAGGAGCAGTACTTC.

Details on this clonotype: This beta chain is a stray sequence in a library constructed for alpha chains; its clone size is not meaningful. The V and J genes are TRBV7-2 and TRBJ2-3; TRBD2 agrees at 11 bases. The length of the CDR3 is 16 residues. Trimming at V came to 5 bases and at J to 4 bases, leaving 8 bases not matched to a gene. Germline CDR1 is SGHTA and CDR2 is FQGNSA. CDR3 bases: TGTGCCAGCAGCCGAAATAGCGGGAGGGCCGCAGATACGCAGTATTTT. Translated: CASSRNSGRAADTQYF.

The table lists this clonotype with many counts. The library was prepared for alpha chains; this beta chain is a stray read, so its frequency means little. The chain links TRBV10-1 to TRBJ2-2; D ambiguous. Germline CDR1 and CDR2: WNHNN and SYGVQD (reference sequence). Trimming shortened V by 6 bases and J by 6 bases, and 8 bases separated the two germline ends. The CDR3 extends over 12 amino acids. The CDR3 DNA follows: TGCGCCAGCAGGGACCGGGCCGGGGAGCTGTTTTTT. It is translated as CASRDRAGELFF.

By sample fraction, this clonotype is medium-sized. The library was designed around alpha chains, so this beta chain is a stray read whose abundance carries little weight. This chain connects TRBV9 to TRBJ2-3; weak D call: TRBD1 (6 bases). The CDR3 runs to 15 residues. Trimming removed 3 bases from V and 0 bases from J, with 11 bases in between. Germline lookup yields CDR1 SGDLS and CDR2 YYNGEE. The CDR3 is CASSANRVSTDTQYF. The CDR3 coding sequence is TGTGCCAGCAGCGCAAACAGGGTCAGCACAGATACGCAGTATTTT.

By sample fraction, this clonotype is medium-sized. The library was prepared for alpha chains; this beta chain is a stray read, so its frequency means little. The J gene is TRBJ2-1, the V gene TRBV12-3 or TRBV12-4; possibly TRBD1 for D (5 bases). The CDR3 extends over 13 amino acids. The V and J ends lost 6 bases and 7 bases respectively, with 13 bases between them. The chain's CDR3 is CASSTGLGNEQFF. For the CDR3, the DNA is TGTGCCAGCAGCACAGGCCTGGGGAATGAGCAGTTCTTC.

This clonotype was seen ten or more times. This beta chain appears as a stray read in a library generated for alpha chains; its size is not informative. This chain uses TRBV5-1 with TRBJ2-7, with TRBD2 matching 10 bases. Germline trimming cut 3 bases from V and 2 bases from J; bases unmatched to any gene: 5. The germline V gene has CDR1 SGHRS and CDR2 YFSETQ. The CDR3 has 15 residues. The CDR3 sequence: CASSSQAGGTYEQYF. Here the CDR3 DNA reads TGCGCCAGCAGCTCCCAAGCGGGAGGGACCTACGAGCAGTACTTC.

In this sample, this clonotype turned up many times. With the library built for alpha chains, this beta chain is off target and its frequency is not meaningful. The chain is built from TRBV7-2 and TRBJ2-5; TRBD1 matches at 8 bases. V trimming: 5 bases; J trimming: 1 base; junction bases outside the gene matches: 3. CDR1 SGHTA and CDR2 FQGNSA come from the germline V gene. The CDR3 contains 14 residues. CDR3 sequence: CASSRQGLQETQYF. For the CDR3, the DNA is TGTGCCAGCAGCCGACAGGGGCTCCAAGAGACCCAGTACTTC.

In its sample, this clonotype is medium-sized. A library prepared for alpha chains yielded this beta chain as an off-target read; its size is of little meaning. The CDR3 loop reads CASSQDSPRVLSYEQYF. CDR3 bases: TGCGCCAGCAGCCAAGATTCTCCACGGGTTCTCTCCTACGAGCAGTACTTC. The rearrangement links TRBV4-1 to TRBJ2-7; unclear D gene. Germline V gene data show CDR1 as MGHRA and CDR2 as YSYEKL. V was cut by 0 bases and J by 0 bases, with 15 bases left in between. This CDR3 has 17 residues.

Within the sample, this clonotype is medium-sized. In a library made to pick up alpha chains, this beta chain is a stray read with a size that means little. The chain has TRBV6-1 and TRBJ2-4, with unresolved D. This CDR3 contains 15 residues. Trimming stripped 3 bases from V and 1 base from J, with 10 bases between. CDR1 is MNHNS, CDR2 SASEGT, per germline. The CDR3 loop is CASSDVLGAKNIQYF. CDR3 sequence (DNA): TGTGCCAGCAGTGATGTGTTAGGGGCCAAAAACATTCAGTACTTC.

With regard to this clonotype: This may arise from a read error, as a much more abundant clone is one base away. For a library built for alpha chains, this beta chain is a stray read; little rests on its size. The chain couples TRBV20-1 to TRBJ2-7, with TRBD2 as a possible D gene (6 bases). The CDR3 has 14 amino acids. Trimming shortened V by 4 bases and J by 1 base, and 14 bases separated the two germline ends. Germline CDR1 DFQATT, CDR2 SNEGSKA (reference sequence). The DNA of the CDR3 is TGCAGTGCTAACCTAGAGGGAGGTTCCTACGAGCAGTACTTC. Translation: CSANLEGGSYEQYF.

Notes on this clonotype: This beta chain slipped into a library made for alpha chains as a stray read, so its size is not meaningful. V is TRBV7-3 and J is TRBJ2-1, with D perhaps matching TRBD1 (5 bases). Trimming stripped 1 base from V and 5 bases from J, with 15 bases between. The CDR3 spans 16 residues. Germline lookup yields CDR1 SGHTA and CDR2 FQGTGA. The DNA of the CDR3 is TGTGCCAGCAGCTTAAACCAGGGTTTGGGCGACAATGAGCAGTTCTTC. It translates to CASSLNQGLGDNEQFF.

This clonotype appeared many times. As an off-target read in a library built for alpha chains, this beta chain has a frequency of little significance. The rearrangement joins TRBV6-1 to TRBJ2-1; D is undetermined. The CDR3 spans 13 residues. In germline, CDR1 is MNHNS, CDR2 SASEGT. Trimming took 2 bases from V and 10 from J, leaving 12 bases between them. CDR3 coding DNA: TGTGCCAGCAGTGAAAGAAGGGTGGGCGAGCAGTTCTTC. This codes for CASSERRVGEQFF.

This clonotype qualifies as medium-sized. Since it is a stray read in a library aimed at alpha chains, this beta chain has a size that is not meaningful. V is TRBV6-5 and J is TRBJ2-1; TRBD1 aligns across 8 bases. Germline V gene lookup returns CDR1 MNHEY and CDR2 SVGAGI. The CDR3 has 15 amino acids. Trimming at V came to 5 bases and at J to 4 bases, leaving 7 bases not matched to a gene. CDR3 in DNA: TGTGCCAGCAGTCACCGGACAGGGAGTTACAATGAGCAGTTCTTC. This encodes CASSHRTGSYNEQFF.

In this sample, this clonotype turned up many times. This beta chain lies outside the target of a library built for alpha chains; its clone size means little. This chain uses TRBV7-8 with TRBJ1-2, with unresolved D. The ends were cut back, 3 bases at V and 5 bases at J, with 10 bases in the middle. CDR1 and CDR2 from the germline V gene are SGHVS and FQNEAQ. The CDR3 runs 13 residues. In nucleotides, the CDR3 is TGTGCCAGCAGCTTCCCAGAAGCTTATGGCTACACCTTC. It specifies CASSFPEAYGYTF. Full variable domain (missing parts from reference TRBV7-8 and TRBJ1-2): GAGVSQSPRYKVAKRGQDVALRCDPISGHVSLFWYQQALGQGPEFLTYFQNEAQLDKSGLPSDRFFAERPEGSVSTLKIQRTQQEDSAVYLCASSFPEAYGYTFGSGTRLTVV.

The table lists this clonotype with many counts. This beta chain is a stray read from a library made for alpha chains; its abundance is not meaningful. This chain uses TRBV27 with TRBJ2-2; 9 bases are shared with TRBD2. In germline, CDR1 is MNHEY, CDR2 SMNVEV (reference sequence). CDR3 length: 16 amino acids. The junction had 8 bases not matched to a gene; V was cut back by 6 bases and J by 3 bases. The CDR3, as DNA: TGTGCCAGCAGAGAGGTAGCGGGAGCGGACACCGGGGAGCTGTTTTTT. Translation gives CASREVAGADTGELFF.

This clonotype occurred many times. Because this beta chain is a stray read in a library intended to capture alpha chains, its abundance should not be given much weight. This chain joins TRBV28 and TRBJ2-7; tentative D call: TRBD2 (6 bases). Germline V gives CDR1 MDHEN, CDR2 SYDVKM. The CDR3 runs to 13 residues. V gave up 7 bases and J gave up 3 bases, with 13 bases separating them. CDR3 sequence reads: CASIGGIHYEQYF. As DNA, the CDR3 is TGTGCCAGCATTGGGGGGATCCACTACGAGCAGTACTTC.

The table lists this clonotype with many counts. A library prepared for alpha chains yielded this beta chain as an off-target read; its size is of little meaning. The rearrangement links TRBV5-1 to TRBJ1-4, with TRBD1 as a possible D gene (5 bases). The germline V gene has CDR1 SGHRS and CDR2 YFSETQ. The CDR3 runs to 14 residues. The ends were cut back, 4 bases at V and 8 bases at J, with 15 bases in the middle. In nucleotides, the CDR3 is TGCGCCAGCAGCCCCTCCAGGGAAAACGAAAAACTGTTTTTT. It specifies CASSPSRENEKLFF.

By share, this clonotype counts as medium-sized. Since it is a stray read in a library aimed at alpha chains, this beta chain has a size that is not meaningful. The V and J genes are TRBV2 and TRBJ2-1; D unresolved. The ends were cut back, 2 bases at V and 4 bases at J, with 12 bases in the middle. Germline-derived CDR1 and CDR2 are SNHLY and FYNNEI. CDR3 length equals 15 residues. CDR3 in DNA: TGTGCCAGCAGTGAAATCCGTGGCAGGTACAATGAGCAGTTCTTC. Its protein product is CASSEIRGRYNEQFF.

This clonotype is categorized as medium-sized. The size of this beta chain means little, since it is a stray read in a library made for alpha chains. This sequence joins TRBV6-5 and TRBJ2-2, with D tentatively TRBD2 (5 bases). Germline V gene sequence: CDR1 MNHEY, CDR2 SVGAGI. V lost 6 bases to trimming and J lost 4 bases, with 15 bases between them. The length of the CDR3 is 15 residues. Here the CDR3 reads CASSKRAGFTGELFF. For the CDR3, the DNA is TGTGCCAGCAGCAAAAGGGCGGGTTTCACCGGGGAGCTGTTTTTT.